Below, 21 T cell receptor beta chains from the same sample are listed, as sequenced in a study of T cell responses to AZD1222 COVID-19 vaccine. Clones were sequenced by immunoSEQ multiplex PCR, and TCRdb holds only the in-frame ones, with some missing. The repertoire holds roughly 150,000 clones, with 90% as singletons. This specimen was peripheral blood, taken 28 days after the second AZD1222 dose. These receptors all stem from an adult who received the AZD1222 COVID-19 vaccine.

This chain links TRBV7-2 with TRBJ1-2; TRBD1 might be the D (5 bases). The CDR3 length is 14 residues. The germline V and J ends were trimmed by 5 bases and 4 bases, with 14 bases remaining between them. Germline CDR1 SGHTA, CDR2 FQGNSA. CDR3 sequence (DNA): TGTGCCAGCAGCATCCCCAGGGATGGCTATGGCTACACCTTC. Its protein product is CASSIPRDGYGYTF.

This chain links TRBV5-5 with TRBJ2-7; TRBD2 matches at 9 bases. With 1 base clipped from V and 2 bases from J, the junction kept 4 bases outside the gene matches. Germline V gene sequence: CDR1 SGHKS, CDR2 YYEKEE (reference sequence). There are 15 residues in the CDR3. CDR3 region: CASSLTIAGAYEQYF. The CDR3 region has the DNA TGTGCCAGCAGCTTGACAATAGCGGGGGCCTACGAGCAGTACTTC.

V and J are TRBV2 and TRBJ1-4; the D gene is possibly TRBD1 (5 bases). The CDR3 is 14 amino acids. The germline gives CDR1 SNHLY, CDR2 FYNNEI. V shed 5 bases and J shed 7 bases, with 14 bases lying between them. The CDR3 region has the DNA TGTGCCAGCAGTAAAGGGGAGAATGGTGAAAAACTGTTTTTT. Encoded protein: CASSKGENGEKLFF. Complete variable domain (other parts from reference TRBV2 and TRBJ1-4): EPEVTQTPSHQVTQMGQEVILRCVPISNHLYFYWYRQILGQKVEFLVSFYNNEISEKSEIFDDQFSVERPDGSNFTLKIRSTKLEDSAMYFCASSKGENGEKLFFGSGTQLSVL.

The rearrangement links TRBV28 to TRBJ1-3, with D possibly being TRBD1 (6 bases). V was clipped by 3 bases and J by 0 bases, with 18 bases between them. The CDR3 length is 18 residues. Germline CDR1 MDHEN, CDR2 SYDVKM. The CDR3 DNA reads TGTGCCAGCAGTTTCCGCCAGGGGCGAGTCAACTCTGGAAACACCATATATTTT. Translated, it gives CASSFRQGRVNSGNTIYF. Combining the CDR3 with reference TRBV28 and TRBJ1-3 gives the whole variable domain DVKVTQSSRYLVKRTGEKVFLECVQDMDHENMFWYRQDPGLGLRLIYFSYDVKMKEKGDIPEGYSVSREKKERFSLILESASTNQTSMYLCASSFRQGRVNSGNTIYFGEGSWLTVV.

The chain joins TRBV3-1 (or the pseudogene TRBV3-2) to TRBJ2-2; 15 nucleotides line up with TRBD2. CDR1 and CDR2 from the germline V gene are LGHDT and YNNKEL (reference sequence). Unmatched junction bases numbered 4, after V lost 4 bases and J lost 7 bases. This CDR3 spans 16 amino acids. The CDR3 nucleotides read TGTGCCAGCAGCCCTCCGGGACTAGCGGGAGGCGGGGAGCTGTTTTTT. Its translation is CASSPPGLAGGGELFF.

The gene calls are TRBV7-9 and TRBJ2-1; tentative D call: TRBD2 (5 bases). Per the germline V gene, CDR1 is SEHNR and CDR2 is FQNEAQ (reference sequence). The V end lost 1 base, the J end lost 0 bases, and 10 bases lay between the germline ends. The CDR3 covers 16 residues. In DNA, the CDR3 is TGTGCCAGCAGCTTAGGGCGGGCGAGCTCCTACAATGAGCAGTTCTTC. Protein sequence: CASSLGRASSYNEQFF.

The chain recombines TRBV7-3 with TRBJ2-4; D may be TRBD1 (5 bases). Germline values: CDR1 SGHTA, CDR2 FQGTGA. The CDR3 is 17 residues long. Trimming took off 2 bases at V and 1 base at J, with 15 bases between the two ends. For the CDR3, the DNA is TGTGCCAGCAGCTTAGATTCCCAGGGTGAGGCCAAAAACATTCAGTACTTC. This translates into CASSLDSQGEAKNIQYF. The full variable domain, completed using reference TRBV7-3 and TRBJ2-4, is GAGVSQTPSNKVTEKGKYVELRCDPISGHTALYWYRQSLGQGPEFLIYFQGTGAADDSGLPNDRFFAVRPEGSVSTLKIQRTERGDSAVYLCASSLDSQGEAKNIQYFGAGTRLSVL.

V usage is TRBV7-9 and J usage is TRBJ2-5; the D is unclear. Germline loops: CDR1 SEHNR, CDR2 FQNEAQ (reference sequence). The CDR3 consists of 15 residues. V lost 1 base and J 5 bases, leaving 14 bases between the germline ends. In DNA form, the CDR3 reads TGTGCCAGCAGCTTAGGTTTAGGATTTGCGGAGACCCAGTACTTC. This translates into CASSLGLGFAETQYF.

In this sample, this clone turned up a few times. V and J are TRBV19 and TRBJ2-2; D is uncertain. The CDR3 runs to 14 residues. The germline gives CDR1 LNHDA, CDR2 SQIVND (reference sequence). Trimming stripped 3 bases from V and 3 bases from J, with 8 bases between. The CDR3 sequence is CASSMRRYTGELFF. CDR3 DNA sequence: TGTGCCAGTAGTATGAGACGGTACACCGGGGAGCTGTTTTTT.

This sequence joins TRBV19 and TRBJ2-1, with D perhaps assigned TRBD1 or TRBD2 (6 bases each). CDR1 and CDR2 from the germline V gene are LNHDA and SQIVND (reference sequence). The CDR3 consists of 16 residues. Trimming shortened V by 5 bases and J by 5 bases, and 19 bases separated the two germline ends. The CDR3 is CASSLVGGGVDNEQFF. The CDR3, as DNA: TGTGCCAGTAGTCTGGTTGGGGGCGGGGTCGACAATGAGCAGTTCTTC. Variable domain in full (rest from reference TRBV19 and TRBJ2-1): DGGITQSPKYLFRKEGQNVTLSCEQNLNHDAMYWYRQDPGQGLRLIYYSQIVNDFQKGDIAEGYSVSREKKESFPLTVTSAQKNPTAFYLCASSLVGGGVDNEQFFGPGTRLTVL.

The chain carries TRBV3-1 (or the pseudogene TRBV3-2) and TRBJ2-5; D call uncertain. Deletions cut 1 base from V and 5 bases from J, with 11 bases between. The CDR3 is 14 residues long. CDR1 is LGHDT and CDR2 is YNNKEL in the germline V gene (reference sequence). The CDR3 sequence: CASSQGPGVETQYF. CDR3 DNA: TGTGCCAGCAGCCAAGGGCCTGGTGTGGAGACCCAGTACTTC.

The CDR3 DNA reads TGTGCCAGCAGCCAAGATCAGGGACAGCCCGGGGGCTACACCTTC. This sequence encodes CASSQDQGQPGGYTF. The chain carries TRBV4-2 and TRBJ1-2, with 7 bases identical to TRBD1. The germline V gene encodes CDR1 LGHNA and CDR2 YNFKEQ. This CDR3 is built from 15 residues. V was clipped by 0 bases and J by 8 bases; unmatched bases: 9.

The chain employs TRBV2 and TRBJ1-5; TRBD1 matches at 7 bases. The V gene's germline CDR1 is SNHLY and CDR2 FYNNEI. This CDR3 has 17 residues. V lost 6 bases and J lost 1; bases outside the gene matches: 12. The CDR3 spells CASSPMGTALSNQPQHF. The CDR3 coding sequence is TGTGCCAGCAGCCCGATGGGGACAGCCTTGAGCAATCAGCCCCAGCATTTT.

J is TRBJ1-5 and V is TRBV19; tentative D call: TRBD1 (6 bases). CDR1 and CDR2 (germline): LNHDA, SQIVND (reference sequence). The CDR3 has 16 residues. With 3 bases removed from V and 7 bases from J, the gap between germline ends came to 19 bases. The CDR3 spells CASSIRSGGQGQPQHF. The CDR3 region has the DNA TGTGCCAGTAGTATCAGGTCGGGGGGCCAAGGGCAGCCCCAGCATTTT.

The rearrangement uses TRBV28 and TRBJ1-3, with D perhaps matching TRBD1 (6 bases). The CDR3 covers 15 residues. Germline V gene lookup returns CDR1 MDHEN and CDR2 SYDVKM. V lost 5 bases and J lost 4, with 15 bases in between. CDR3 protein: CASSPFRGRGNTIYF. The CDR3, as DNA: TGTGCCAGCAGTCCCTTCAGGGGTCGAGGAAACACCATATATTTT.

In this sample, this clone turned up once. The chain combines TRBV6-6 with TRBJ1-1, with TRBD1 matching over 7 bases. Losses at the gene ends were 6 bases for V and 4 bases for J; bases not matched to a gene: 8. Germline CDR1 is MNHNY and CDR2 is SVGAGI (reference sequence). The CDR3 is 14 amino acids. Here the CDR3 reads CASSLDREGTEAFF. In DNA, the CDR3 is TGTGCCAGCAGCCTCGACAGGGAAGGCACTGAAGCTTTCTTT.

This chain connects TRBV27 to TRBJ2-3; no firm D call. In germline, CDR1 is MNHEY, CDR2 SMNVEV (reference sequence). The V and J ends lost 1 base and 8 bases respectively, with 4 bases between them. The CDR3 runs to 11 residues. Here the CDR3 reads CASSLLRTQYF. As DNA, the CDR3 is TGTGCCAGCAGTTTATTACGTACGCAGTATTTT.

The V gene is TRBV19, the J gene TRBJ1-2; unclear D gene. The ends were cut back, 6 bases at V and 5 bases at J, with 13 bases in the middle. CDR3 length: 13 residues. Per the germline V gene, CDR1 is LNHDA and CDR2 is SQIVND (reference sequence). CDR3 bases: TGTGCCAGTAGGTTCGAGAGGAATTATGGCTACACCTTC. Residues: CASRFERNYGYTF. Full variable domain (remainder filled in from reference TRBV19 and TRBJ1-2): DGGITQSPKYLFRKEGQNVTLSCEQNLNHDAMYWYRQDPGQGLRLIYYSQIVNDFQKGDIAEGYSVSREKKESFPLTVTSAQKNPTAFYLCASRFERNYGYTFGSGTRLTVV.

This clone has only one observation. V is TRBV5-1 and J is TRBJ2-2; perhaps TRBD2 as D (5 bases). The V and J ends lost 1 base and 2 bases respectively, with 15 bases between them. The CDR3 spans 17 residues. Germline CDR1 SGHRS, CDR2 YFSETQ. CDR3 region: CASSLWVGVGNTGELFF. The CDR3 nucleotides read TGCGCCAGCAGCTTGTGGGTGGGAGTTGGAAACACCGGGGAGCTGTTTTTT.

The chain is built from TRBV18 and TRBJ2-5; D tentatively fits TRBD1 or TRBD2 (5 bases each). In germline, CDR1 is KGHSH, CDR2 LQKENI. CDR3 size: 15 residues. Between the trimmed V and J ends, which lost 4 bases and 2 bases, there was a span of 14 bases. The CDR3 sequence is CASSLLRDGQETQYF. The CDR3 bases are TGTGCCAGCTCACTGCTTCGGGACGGGCAAGAGACCCAGTACTTC.

The V call is TRBV3-1 (or the pseudogene TRBV3-2), the J call TRBJ2-7; no clear D gene. The CDR3 has 12 residues. V lost 1 base, J lost 3 bases, and 4 bases lay in between. Germline CDR1 LGHDT, CDR2 YNNKEL (reference sequence). The CDR3 DNA is TGTGCCAGCAGCCAAGTAGGCTACGAGCAGTACTTC. Translated, it gives CASSQVGYEQYF.